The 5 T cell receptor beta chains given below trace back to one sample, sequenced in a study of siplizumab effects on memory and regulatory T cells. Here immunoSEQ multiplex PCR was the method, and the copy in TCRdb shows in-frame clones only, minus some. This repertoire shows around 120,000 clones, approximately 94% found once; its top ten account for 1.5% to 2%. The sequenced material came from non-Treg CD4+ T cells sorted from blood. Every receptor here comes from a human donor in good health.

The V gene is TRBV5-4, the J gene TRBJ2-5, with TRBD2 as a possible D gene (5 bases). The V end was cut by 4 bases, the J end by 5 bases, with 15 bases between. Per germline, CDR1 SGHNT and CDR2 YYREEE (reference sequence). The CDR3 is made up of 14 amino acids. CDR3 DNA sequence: TGTGCCAGCAGCCCGAGAGGGTTTGGTGAGACCCAGTACTTC. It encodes CASSPRGFGETQYF.

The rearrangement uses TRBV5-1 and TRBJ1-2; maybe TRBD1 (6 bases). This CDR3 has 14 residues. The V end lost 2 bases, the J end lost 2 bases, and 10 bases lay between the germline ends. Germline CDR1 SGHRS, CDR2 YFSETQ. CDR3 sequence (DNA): TGCGCCAGCAGCTTTGGGGGGCTAAACTATGGCTACACCTTC. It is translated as CASSFGGLNYGYTF.

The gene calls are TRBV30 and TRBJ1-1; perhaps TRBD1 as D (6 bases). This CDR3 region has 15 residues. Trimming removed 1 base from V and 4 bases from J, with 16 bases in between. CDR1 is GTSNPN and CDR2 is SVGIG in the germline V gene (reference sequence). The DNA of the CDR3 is TGTGCCTGGAGTGGGGGGGCAGGGATCTCCACTGAAGCTTTCTTT. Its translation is CAWSGGAGISTEAFF. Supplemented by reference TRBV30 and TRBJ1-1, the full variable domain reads SQTIHQWPATLVQPVGSPLSLECTVEGTSNPNLYWYRQAAGRGLQLLFYSVGIGQISSEVPQNLSASRPQDRQFILSSKKLLLSDSGFYLCAWSGGAGISTEAFFGQGTRLTVV.

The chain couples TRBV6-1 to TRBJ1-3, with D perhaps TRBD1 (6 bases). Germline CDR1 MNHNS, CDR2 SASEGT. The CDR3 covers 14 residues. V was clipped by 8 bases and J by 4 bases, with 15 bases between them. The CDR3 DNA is TGTGCCAGCGTCCCCGGGACAACAGGAAACACCATATATTTT. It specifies CASVPGTTGNTIYF.

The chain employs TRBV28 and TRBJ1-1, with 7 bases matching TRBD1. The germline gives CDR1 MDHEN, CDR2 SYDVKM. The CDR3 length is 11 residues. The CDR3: CASGGNTEAFF. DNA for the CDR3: TGTGCGTCAGGGGGGAACACTGAAGCTTTCTTT. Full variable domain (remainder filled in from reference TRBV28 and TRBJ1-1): DVKVTQSSRYLVKRTGEKVFLECVQDMDHENMFWYRQDPGLGLRLIYFSYDVKMKEKGDIPEGYSVSREKKERFSLILESASTNQTSMYLCASGGNTEAFFGQGTRLTVV.